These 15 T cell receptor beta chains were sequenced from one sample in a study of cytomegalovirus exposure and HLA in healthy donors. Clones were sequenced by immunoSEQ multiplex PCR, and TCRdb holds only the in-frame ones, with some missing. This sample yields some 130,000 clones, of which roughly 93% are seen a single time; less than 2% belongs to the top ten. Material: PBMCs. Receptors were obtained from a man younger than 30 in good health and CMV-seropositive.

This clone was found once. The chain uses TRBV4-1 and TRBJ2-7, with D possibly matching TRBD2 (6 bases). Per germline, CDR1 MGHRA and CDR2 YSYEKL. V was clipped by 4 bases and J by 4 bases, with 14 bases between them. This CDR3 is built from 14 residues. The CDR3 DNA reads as TGCGCCAGCAGCCTACTGGGGGGTATATACGAGCAGTACTTC. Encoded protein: CASSLLGGIYEQYF.

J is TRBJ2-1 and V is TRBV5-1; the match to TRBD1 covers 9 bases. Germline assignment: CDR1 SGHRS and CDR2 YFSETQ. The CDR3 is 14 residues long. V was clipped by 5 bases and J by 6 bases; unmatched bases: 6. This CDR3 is CASSRTGDGNEQFF. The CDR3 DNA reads TGCGCCAGCAGTCGGACAGGGGACGGCAATGAGCAGTTCTTC.

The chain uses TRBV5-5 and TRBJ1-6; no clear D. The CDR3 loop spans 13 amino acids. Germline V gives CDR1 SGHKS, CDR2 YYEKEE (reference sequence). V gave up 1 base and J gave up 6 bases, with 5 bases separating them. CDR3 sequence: CASSLSVNSPLHF. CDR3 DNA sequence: TGTGCCAGCAGCTTGTCTGTTAATTCACCCCTCCACTTT.

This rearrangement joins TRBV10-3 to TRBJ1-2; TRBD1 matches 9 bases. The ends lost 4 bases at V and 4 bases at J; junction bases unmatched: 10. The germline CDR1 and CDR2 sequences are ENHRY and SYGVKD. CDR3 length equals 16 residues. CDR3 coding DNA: TGTGCCATCAGTGGGGAAACAGGGGGCGCGGTCTATGGCTACACCTTC. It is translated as CAISGETGGAVYGYTF.

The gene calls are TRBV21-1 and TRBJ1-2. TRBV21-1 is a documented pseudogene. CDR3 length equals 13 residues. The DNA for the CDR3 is TGTGCCAGCAGCAAATCCGGGAACTATGGCTACACCTTC. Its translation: CASSKSGNYGYTF.

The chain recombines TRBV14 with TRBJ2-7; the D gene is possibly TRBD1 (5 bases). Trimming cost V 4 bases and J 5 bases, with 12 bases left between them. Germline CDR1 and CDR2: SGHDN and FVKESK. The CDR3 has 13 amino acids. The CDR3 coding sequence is TGTGCCAGCAGCCGGCTGCCACAGGACGAGCAGTACTTC. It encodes CASSRLPQDEQYF.

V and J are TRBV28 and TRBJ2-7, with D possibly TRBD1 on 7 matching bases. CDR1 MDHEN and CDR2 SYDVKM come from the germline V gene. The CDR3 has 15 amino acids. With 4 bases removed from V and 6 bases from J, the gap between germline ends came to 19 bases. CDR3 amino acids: CASSSGQEGRGEQYF. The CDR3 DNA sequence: TGTGCCAGCAGTTCCGGACAGGAGGGAAGGGGCGAGCAGTACTTC.

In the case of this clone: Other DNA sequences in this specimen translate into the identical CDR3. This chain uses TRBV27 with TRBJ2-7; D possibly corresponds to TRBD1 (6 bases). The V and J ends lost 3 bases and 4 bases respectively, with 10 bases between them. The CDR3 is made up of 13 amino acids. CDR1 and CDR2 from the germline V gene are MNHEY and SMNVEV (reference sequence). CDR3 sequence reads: CASSLKGVYEQYF. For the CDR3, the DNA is TGTGCCAGCAGTTTGAAGGGGGTTTACGAGCAGTACTTC.

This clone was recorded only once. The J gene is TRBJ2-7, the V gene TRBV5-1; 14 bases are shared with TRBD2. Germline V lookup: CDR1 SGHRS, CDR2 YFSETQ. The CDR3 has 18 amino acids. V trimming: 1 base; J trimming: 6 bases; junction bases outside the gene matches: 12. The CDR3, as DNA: TGCGCCAGCAGCTTGAGGCCCTTTGGGACTAGCGGGAGCGGCGAGCAGTACTTC. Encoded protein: CASSLRPFGTSGSGEQYF.

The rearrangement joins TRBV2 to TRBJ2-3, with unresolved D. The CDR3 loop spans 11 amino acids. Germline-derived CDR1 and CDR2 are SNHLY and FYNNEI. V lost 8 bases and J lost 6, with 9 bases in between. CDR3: CASFLEDTQYF. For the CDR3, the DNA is TGTGCCAGCTTCCTAGAGGATACGCAGTATTTT.

DNA of the CDR3: TGTGCCAGCAGTGCGGACAGGTCCGAAAAACTGTTTTTT. Its translation is CASSADRSEKLFF. The chain joins TRBV28 to TRBJ1-4, with 7 positions matching TRBD1. The CDR3 covers 13 residues. Germline V gene sequence: CDR1 MDHEN, CDR2 SYDVKM. The junction had 5 bases not matched to a gene; V was cut back by 5 bases and J by 8 bases.

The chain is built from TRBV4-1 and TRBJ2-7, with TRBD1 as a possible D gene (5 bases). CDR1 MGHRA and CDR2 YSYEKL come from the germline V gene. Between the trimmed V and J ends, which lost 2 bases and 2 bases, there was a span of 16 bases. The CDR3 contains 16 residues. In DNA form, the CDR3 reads TGCGCCAGCAGCCAAAGGGGTCCAGCACTGGCCTACGAGCAGTACTTC. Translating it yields CASSQRGPALAYEQYF.

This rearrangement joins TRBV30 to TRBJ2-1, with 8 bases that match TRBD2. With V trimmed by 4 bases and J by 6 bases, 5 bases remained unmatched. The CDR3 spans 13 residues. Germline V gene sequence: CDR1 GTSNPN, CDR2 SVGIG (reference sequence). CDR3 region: CAWTAGASNEQFF. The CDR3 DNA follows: TGTGCCTGGACAGCGGGAGCCTCCAATGAGCAGTTCTTC.

The CDR3 nucleotides read TGTGCCAGCAGCGTTGACTCGGGACAGGGCTACGAGCAGTACTTC. Translated: CASSVDSGQGYEQYF. The V gene is TRBV9, the J gene TRBJ2-7; 9 bases are shared with TRBD1. Germline assignment: CDR1 SGDLS and CDR2 YYNGEE. The V segment lost 2 bases and the J segment 3 bases; nucleotides outside the gene matches: 6. This CDR3 region has 15 residues.

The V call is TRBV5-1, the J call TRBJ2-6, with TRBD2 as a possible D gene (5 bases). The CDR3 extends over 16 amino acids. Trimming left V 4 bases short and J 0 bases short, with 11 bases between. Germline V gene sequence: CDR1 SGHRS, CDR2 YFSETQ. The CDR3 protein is CASSRSGYSGANVLTF. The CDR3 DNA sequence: TGCGCCAGCAGCCGATCGGGGTACTCTGGGGCCAACGTCCTGACTTTC.